A selection of T cell receptor beta chains follows, all from one sample in a study of molecular identifiers for immune sequencing clone quantification. MiXCR, run by TCRdb on the PCR reads, gives a single entry per CDR3 protein. The sample shows more than 450,000 distinct CDR3 sequences, around 21% of them seen only once. The sample taken for sequencing was naive CD8+ T cells from blood, with Jurkat cell RNA spiked in. The receptors were sampled from a human donor in good health. Some libraries in this study had Jurkat cell RNA spiked in. The CDR3 runs from the conserved cysteine through the conserved F or W. A D gene is named only where the DNA matches it firmly. Size is stated for part of the rows, as once, few or many counts, or as a class when the clone is expanded.

j_gene,len,d_gene,abundance,v_gene,CDR3aa,CDR3nt
TRBJ2-7,16,.,few,TRBV4-1,CASSLRSVTGPYEQYF,TGCGCCAGCAGCCTAAGATCAGTGACAGGACCCTACGAGCAGTACTTC
TRBJ1-1,16,TRBD1,many,TRBV30,CAWSVRTGQMNTEAFF,TGTGCCTGGAGTGTACGGACAGGGCAAATGAACACTGAAGCTTTCTTT
TRBJ2-3,16,TRBD2,many,TRBV2,CASSDSLAGTTDTQYF,TGTGCCAGCAGTGATTCTCTAGCGGGGACCACAGATACGCAGTATTTT
TRBJ1-6,15,TRBD1,few,TRBV20-1,CSARERQGLGSPLHF,TGCAGTGCTAGAGAACGACAGGGTCTTGGCTCACCCCTCCACTTT
TRBJ2-7,14,.,many,TRBV7-8,CASSPGTDEYEQYF,TGTGCCAGCAGCCCCGGGACGGACGAGTACGAGCAGTACTTC
TRBJ2-1,14,.,.,TRBV28,CTSKPDTYYNEQFF,TGTACCAGCAAACCCGACACTTACTACAATGAGCAGTTCTTC
TRBJ2-7,14,TRBD1,.,TRBV27,CASSYETGAYEQYF,TGTGCCAGCAGTTATGAGACAGGGGCTTACGAGCAGTACTTC
TRBJ2-7,14,.,few,TRBV6-2/TRBV6-3,CASSYVPVSYEQYF,TGTGCCAGCAGTTACGTTCCAGTCTCTTACGAGCAGTACTTC
TRBJ2-5,13,.,.,TRBV15,CATSPQGLETQYF,TGTGCCACCAGCCCCCAGGGGTTGGAGACCCAGTACTTC
TRBJ2-5,15,TRBD1,.,TRBV11-2,CASSPDQTGFGTQYF,TGTGCCAGCAGCCCGGACCAGACAGGGTTTGGGACCCAGTACTTC
TRBJ2-7,17,TRBD2,many,TRBV7-9,CASSLASWTSGGYEQYF,TGTGCCAGCAGCTTAGCGTCGTGGACTAGCGGGGGCTACGAGCAGTACTTC
TRBJ2-5,16,TRBD1,many,TRBV29-1,CSVEDLDRGMQETQYF,TGCAGCGTTGAAGATCTTGACAGGGGGATGCAAGAGACCCAGTACTTC
TRBJ2-2,18,TRBD1,.,TRBV29-1,CSVWGPGQGAPNTGELFF,TGCAGCGTTTGGGGGCCGGGACAGGGGGCGCCGAACACCGGGGAGCTGTTTTTT
TRBJ2-7,14,.,many,TRBV27,CASSLSGTAYEQYF,TGTGCCAGCAGTTTAAGCGGGACAGCATACGAGCAGTACTTC
TRBJ1-2,17,TRBD1,few,TRBV2,CASSGDRGQPANYGYTF,TGTGCCAGCAGTGGGGACAGGGGACAACCTGCTAACTATGGCTACACCTTC
TRBJ2-6,15,TRBD2,.,TRBV5-3,CASSSGRGGANVLTF,TGTGCCAGCAGCTCGGGGAGGGGTGGGGCCAACGTCCTGACTTTC
TRBJ2-2,17,.,.,TRBV6-2/TRBV6-3,CASSYPKDGRYTGELFF,TGTGCCAGCAGTTACCCCAAGGACGGACGTTACACCGGGGAGCTGTTTTTT
TRBJ2-1,16,TRBD2,.,TRBV6-5,CASSYSWGGPGNEQFF,TGTGCCAGCAGTTACTCTTGGGGAGGGCCGGGCAATGAGCAGTTCTTC
TRBJ2-7,14,.,.,TRBV18,CASSPRPEGYEQYF,TGTGCCAGCTCACCGAGGCCCGAGGGGTACGAGCAGTACTTC
TRBJ2-3,13,.,.,TRBV3-1,CACSQDSTDTQYF,TGTGCCTGCAGCCAAGACAGTACAGATACGCAGTATTTT